Below are 5 T cell receptor beta chains sequenced from a single sample in a study of blood T cell repertoires in COVID-19. Assay used: immunoSEQ multiplex PCR; TCRdb lists only in-frame clones, some missing. The top ten hold about 8.1% of the sample, which has approximately 210,000 clones, roughly 90% seen once. The source material was PBMCs or T cells enriched from blood (not recorded which). Every receptor here comes from a woman under 30 who had recovered from COVID-19.

The chain links TRBV6-5 to TRBJ1-2, with 8 nucleotides matching TRBD1. The CDR3 has 12 residues. Germline V lookup: CDR1 MNHEY, CDR2 SVGAGI. The J segment lost 8 bases and the V segment lost 7 bases, leaving 6 bases of the junction unmatched. The DNA for the CDR3 is TGTGCCAGCACCACAGGGGGTAACGGCTACACCTTC. Translating gives CASTTGGNGYTF.

In the case of this clone: Within the sample, other DNA sequences also encode this same CDR3. In DNA, the CDR3 is TGTGCCAGCAGTTTACTAAATCAGCCCCAGCATTTT. It is translated as CASSLLNQPQHF. The chain joins TRBV12-3 or TRBV12-4 to TRBJ1-5; D gene unclear. The CDR3 runs to 12 residues. V was pared by 2 bases and J by 4 bases, with 3 bases between.

The chain is built from TRBV28 and TRBJ1-5; no firm D call. V was pared by 2 bases and J by 1 base, with 18 bases between. This CDR3 contains 18 residues. The germline V gene has CDR1 MDHEN and CDR2 SYDVKM. The CDR3 sequence is CASSLPPGDSGSNQPQHF. The CDR3 bases are TGTGCCAGCAGTTTACCCCCAGGTGATAGCGGGAGCAATCAGCCCCAGCATTTT.

The chain is built from TRBV5-4 and TRBJ1-1, with D maybe TRBD1 (5 bases). Germline V gives CDR1 SGHNT, CDR2 YYREEE (reference sequence). Deletions cut 6 bases from V and 5 bases from J, with 8 bases between. The CDR3 length is 11 residues. Here the CDR3 DNA reads TGTGCCAGCACCCGGGGGACTGAAGCTTTCTTT. As protein: CASTRGTEAFF. The full variable domain, its missing parts supplied by reference TRBV5-4 and TRBJ1-1, is ETGVTQSPTHLIKTRGQQVTLRCSSQSGHNTVSWYQQALGQGPQFIFQYYREEENGRGNFPPRFSGLQFPNYSSELNVNALELDDSALYLCASTRGTEAFFGQGTRLTVV.

The V and J genes are TRBV5-4 and TRBJ2-1, with D perhaps matching TRBD2 (6 bases). From germline, CDR1 is SGHNT and CDR2 YYREEE (reference sequence). CDR3 size: 16 residues. V lost 3 bases and J 6 bases, leaving 19 bases between the germline ends. The CDR3 DNA reads as TGTGCCAGCAGCTCTGGGGGGTCTAAACCGACCAATGAGCAGTTCTTC. Translation gives CASSSGGSKPTNEQFF.